This TCR beta chain was identified in a study of cytomegalovirus exposure and HLA in healthy donors. As concerns this clone: Its antigen remains unidentified.

A multiplex PCR was run with 60 Vbeta primers and 13 Jbeta primers. Method: immunoSEQ multiplex PCR; TCRdb's copy keeps in-frame clones and lacks some. The table has around 150,000 clones, under 70% seen once. Germline CDR1 is MDHEN and CDR2 is SYDVKM. The CDR3 has 14 amino acids. V gave up 5 bases and J gave up 7 bases; unmatched junction bases: 8. Study-wide results and limits: Looking again later, the authors saw that most CMV-associated TCR beta chains seemed HLA-restricted.

The genes are TRBV28 and TRBJ1-5, with 7 bases that match TRBD1. The sample comprised PBMCs. This receptor was taken from a man aged 25 to 40 in good health and CMV-seropositive. The CDR3 loop reads CASSLYRGHQPQHF. CDR3 sequence (DNA): TGTGCCAGCAGTCTCTACAGGGGTCACCAGCCCCAGCATTTT. Supplemented by reference TRBV28 and TRBJ1-5, the full variable domain reads DVKVTQSSRYLVKRTGEKVFLECVQDMDHENMFWYRQDPGLGLRLIYFSYDVKMKEKGDIPEGYSVSREKKERFSLILESASTNQTSMYLCASSLYRGHQPQHFGDGTRLSIL.